This section outlines one T cell receptor beta chain sequence together with its context. TCRdb's table, derived via immunoSEQ multiplex PCR, lists solely in-frame clones and lacks some. The sample contains some 45,000 clones, around 87% of which appear only once. This entry belongs to a study of OX40 agonist ivuxolimab in advanced cancers. Sample: CD4+ or CD8+ T cells sorted from blood, taken in a trial of the OX40 agonist ivuxolimab. This receptor was taken from an adult with an advanced solid tumor such as melanoma, head and neck, liver or kidney cancer.

Here the CDR3 reads CASSDWDGSGAQYF. CDR3 nucleotides: TGTGCCAGCAGTGACTGGGACGGATCCGGGGCGCAGTATTTT. The chain links TRBV6-1 to TRBJ2-3; the D gene could be TRBD1 or TRBD2 (5 bases each). The germline V gene encodes CDR1 MNHNS and CDR2 SASEGT. V was shortened by 3 bases and J by 10 bases, with 17 bases between the two germline ends. CDR3 size: 14 residues.